Described below is a single T cell receptor (beta chain) sequence and its context. Its specificity is not known. This sample stems from a study of Ad26.COV2.S vaccination and SARS-CoV-2 variants. Trimming pared 8 bases from V and 3 bases from J, leaving 23 bases between. Germline CDR1 LNHDA, CDR2 SQIVND (reference sequence). The CDR3 has 17 amino acids. The treatment: roughly 20 received Ad26.COV2.S at low or high dose, single or two shots; roughly five received placebo; per-sample allocation not given. Sampling took place 63 days after the first vaccine or placebo injection. Clones were sequenced by immunoSEQ multiplex PCR, and TCRdb holds only the in-frame ones, with some missing. The table lists roughly 380,000 clones, about nine tenths of them singletons. The study's findings and limits: Substantial breadth in spike-specific CD8+ and CD4+ T cell responses was reportedly seen after vaccination.

V usage is TRBV19 and J usage is TRBJ1-3; D not certain. The receptor was derived from a person aged 18-60 years who received the Ad26.COV2.S COVID-19 vaccine or a placebo. This specimen was peripheral blood, taken in a trial of Ad26.COV2.S vaccine versus placebo. CDR3 in DNA: TGTGCCAGTCTACCTGGTTATAGAGGACTCCTTGGAAACACCATATATTTT. Its translation is CASLPGYRGLLGNTIYF.